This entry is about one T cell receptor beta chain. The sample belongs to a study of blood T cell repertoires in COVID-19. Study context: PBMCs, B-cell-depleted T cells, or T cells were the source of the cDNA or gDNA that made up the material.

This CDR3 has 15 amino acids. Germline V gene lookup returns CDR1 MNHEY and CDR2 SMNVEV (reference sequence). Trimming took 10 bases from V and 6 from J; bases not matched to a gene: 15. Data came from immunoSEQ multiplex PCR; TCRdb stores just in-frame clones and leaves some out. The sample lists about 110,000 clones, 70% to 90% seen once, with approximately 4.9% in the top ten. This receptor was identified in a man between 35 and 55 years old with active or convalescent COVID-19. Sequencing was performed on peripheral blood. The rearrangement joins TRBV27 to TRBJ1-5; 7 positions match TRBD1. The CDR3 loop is CATKTDRDLGQPQHF. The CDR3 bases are TGTGCCACAAAGACCGACAGGGACTTAGGTCAGCCCCAGCATTTT.